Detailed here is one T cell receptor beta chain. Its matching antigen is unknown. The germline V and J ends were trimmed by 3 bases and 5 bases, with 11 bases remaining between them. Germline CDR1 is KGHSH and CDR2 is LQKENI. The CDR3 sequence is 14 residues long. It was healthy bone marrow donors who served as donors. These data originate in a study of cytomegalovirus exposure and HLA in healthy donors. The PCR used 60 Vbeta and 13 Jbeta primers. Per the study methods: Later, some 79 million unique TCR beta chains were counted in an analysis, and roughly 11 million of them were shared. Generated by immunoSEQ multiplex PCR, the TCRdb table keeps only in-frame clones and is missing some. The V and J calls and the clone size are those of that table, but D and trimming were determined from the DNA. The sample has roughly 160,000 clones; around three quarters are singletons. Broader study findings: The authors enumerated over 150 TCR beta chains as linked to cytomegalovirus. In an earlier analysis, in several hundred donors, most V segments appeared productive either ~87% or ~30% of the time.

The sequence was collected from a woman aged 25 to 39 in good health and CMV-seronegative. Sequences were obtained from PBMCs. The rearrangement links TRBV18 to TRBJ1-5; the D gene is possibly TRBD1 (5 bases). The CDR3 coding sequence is TGTGCCAGCTCACCGCAGGGTAATTATCAGCCCCAGCATTTT. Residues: CASSPQGNYQPQHF.